This passage covers 2 T cell receptor beta chains from one sample sequenced in a study of T cell responses to AZD1222 COVID-19 vaccine. Some clones are missing from TCRdb's copy, which holds only in-frame ones; the method was immunoSEQ multiplex PCR. The profile shows 150,000 or so clones, roughly nine tenths of them singletons. This sample comprised peripheral blood, obtained on day 0 of AZD1222 vaccination. The receptors were sampled from an adult in good health.

CDR3 loop: CAIRDRGGSPLHF. DNA for the CDR3: TGTGCCATCAGGGACAGGGGAGGCTCACCCCTCCACTTT. The genes are TRBV10-3 and TRBJ1-6; 9 nucleotides match TRBD1. The CDR3 totals 13 residues. In germline, CDR1 is ENHRY, CDR2 SYGVKD. The V gene end was trimmed by 6 bases and the J gene end by 10 bases; junction bases not matched to a gene: 4.

The V and J genes are TRBV19 and TRBJ2-1; TRBD2 aligns across 10 bases. Germline V gene lookup returns CDR1 LNHDA and CDR2 SQIVND (reference sequence). The CDR3 loop spans 15 amino acids. Unmatched junction bases numbered 4, after V lost 0 bases and J lost 8 bases. The CDR3 sequence: CASSIESSGSYEQFF. CDR3 coding DNA: TGTGCCAGTAGTATAGAGTCTAGCGGGAGCTATGAGCAGTTCTTC.